The T cell receptor beta chain described here comes from a study of blood T cell repertoires in COVID-19. About the research overall: Material from acute and convalescent COVID-19 was sourced from the United States, Italy and Spain. T cells, B-cell-depleted T cells, or PBMCs provided the cDNA or gDNA that served as material.

Assay: immunoSEQ multiplex PCR; the TCRdb copy retains only in-frame clones and omits some. The sample has roughly 200,000 clones, roughly four fifths seen once; the top ten hold about 10%. CDR3 size: 13 residues. CDR1 KGHSH and CDR2 LQKENI come from the germline V gene. Trimming took 2 bases from V and 15 from J; bases not matched to a gene: 10. The study assigned cohorts using participant-reported clinical history. The material sequenced was PBMCs or T cells enriched from blood (not recorded which). The chain joins TRBV18 to TRBJ2-1, with 7 bases identical to TRBD2. This receptor was obtained from a man aged 35-49 years who had recovered from COVID-19. The CDR3 sequence is CASSPDSRENGFF. The CDR3 bases are TGTGCCAGCTCACCAGATTCGCGGGAGAACGGGTTCTTC.